The present entry profiles one T cell receptor beta chain with its context. In the original workflow: Reference gene primer amplification gave estimated nucleated cell counts. Produced via immunoSEQ multiplex PCR; TCRdb's table is partial and in-frame only. The V and J calls and clone size were taken over from that table, and D and trimming were inferred from the DNA. The sample lists some 20,000 clones, 86% seen once, with over 9.5% in the top ten. The record originates from a study of blood T cell repertoires in COVID-19. About the study: There were acute and convalescent COVID-19 samples, and they came from the United States, Italy and Spain. Sample material is recorded as cDNA or gDNA derived from T cells, B-cell-depleted T cells, or PBMCs.

Looked up from germline, CDR1 is SGHRS and CDR2 is YFSETQ. Trimming removed 0 bases from V and 2 bases from J; junction bases left unmatched: 6. This CDR3 is 16 amino acids long. The V call is TRBV5-1, the J call TRBJ2-3; TRBD2 aligns across 7 bases. The sequencing input was peripheral blood. This sequence originates from a human donor in a cohort sampled during active COVID-19. CDR3 sequence reads: CASSLDASGDTDTQYF. Written as DNA, the CDR3 is TGCGCCAGCAGCTTGGATGCTAGCGGTGACACAGATACGCAGTATTTT.